This TCR beta chain was sequenced for a study of naive CD8 T cells in extremely preterm neonates. Libraries were prepared by immunoSEQ multiplex PCR; TCRdb keeps only in-frame clonotypes and omits some of them. The data contain some 6,500 clones, 95% to 98% of them seen just once; the ten biggest clones take up approximately 0.4%. Points from the study as a whole: Compared with older groups, preterm CDR3s were shorter, with fewer N additions and less trimming.

Each sample had roughly 19,000–110,000 sorted naive CD8+ T cells. About this clone: Its antigen is undetermined.

The trim removed 3 bases at V and 10 bases at J, leaving 12 bases unmatched. The V gene's germline CDR1 is SNHLY and CDR2 FYNNEI. This CDR3 spans 15 amino acids. The origin of this receptor is a human donor in good health. The chain couples TRBV2 to TRBJ2-1; TRBD2 aligns across 7 bases. The sequencing input was naive CD8+ T cells from blood. The CDR3 loop reads CASSDRASGVTEQFF. CDR3 coding DNA: TGTGCCAGCAGTGATAGGGCTAGCGGCGTGACAGAGCAGTTCTTC.